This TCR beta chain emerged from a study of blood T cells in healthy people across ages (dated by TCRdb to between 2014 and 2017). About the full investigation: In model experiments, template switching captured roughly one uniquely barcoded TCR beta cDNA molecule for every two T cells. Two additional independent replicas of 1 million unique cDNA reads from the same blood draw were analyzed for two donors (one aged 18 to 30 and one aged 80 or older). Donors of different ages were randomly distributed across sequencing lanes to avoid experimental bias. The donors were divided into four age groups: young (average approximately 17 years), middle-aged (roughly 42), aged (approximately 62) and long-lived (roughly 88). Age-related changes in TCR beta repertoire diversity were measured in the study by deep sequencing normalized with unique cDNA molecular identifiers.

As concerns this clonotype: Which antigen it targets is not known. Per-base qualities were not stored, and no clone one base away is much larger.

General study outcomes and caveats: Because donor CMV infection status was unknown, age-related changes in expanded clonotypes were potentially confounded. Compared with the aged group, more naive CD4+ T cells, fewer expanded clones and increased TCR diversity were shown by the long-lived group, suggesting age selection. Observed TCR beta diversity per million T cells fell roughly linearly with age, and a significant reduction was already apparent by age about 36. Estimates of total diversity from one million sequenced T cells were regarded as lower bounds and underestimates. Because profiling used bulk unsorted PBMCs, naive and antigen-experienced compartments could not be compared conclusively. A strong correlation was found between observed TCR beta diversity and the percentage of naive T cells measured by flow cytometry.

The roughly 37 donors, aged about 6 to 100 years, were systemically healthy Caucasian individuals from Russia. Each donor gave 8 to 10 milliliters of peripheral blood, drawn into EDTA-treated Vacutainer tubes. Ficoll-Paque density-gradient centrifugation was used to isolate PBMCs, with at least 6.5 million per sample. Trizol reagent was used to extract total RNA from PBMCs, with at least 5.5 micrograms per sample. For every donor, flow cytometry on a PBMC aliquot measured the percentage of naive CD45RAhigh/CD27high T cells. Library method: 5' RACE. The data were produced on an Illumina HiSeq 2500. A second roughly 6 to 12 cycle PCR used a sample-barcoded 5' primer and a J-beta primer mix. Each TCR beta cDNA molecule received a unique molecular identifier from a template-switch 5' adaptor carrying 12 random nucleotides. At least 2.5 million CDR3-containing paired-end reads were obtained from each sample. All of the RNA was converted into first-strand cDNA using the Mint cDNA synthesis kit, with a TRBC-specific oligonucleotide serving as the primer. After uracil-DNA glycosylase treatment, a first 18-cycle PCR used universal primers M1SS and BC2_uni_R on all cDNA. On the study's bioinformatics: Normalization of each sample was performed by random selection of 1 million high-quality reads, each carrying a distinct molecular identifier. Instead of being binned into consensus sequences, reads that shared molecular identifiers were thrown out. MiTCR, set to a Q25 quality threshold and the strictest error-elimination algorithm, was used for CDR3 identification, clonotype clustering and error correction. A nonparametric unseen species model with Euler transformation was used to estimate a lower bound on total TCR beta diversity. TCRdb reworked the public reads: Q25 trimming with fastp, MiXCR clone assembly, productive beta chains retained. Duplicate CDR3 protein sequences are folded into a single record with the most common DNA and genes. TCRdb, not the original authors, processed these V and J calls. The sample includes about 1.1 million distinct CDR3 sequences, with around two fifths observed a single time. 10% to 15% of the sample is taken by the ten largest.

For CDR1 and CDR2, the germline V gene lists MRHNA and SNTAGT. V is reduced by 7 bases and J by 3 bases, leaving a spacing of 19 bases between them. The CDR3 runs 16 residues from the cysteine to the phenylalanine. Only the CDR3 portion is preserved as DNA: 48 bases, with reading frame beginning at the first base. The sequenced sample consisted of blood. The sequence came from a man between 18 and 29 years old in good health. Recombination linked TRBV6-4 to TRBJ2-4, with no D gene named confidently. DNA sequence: TGTGCCAGCATCGCGGTACACAGCAAGTGCAAAAACATTCAGTACTTC. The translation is CASIAVHSKCKNIQYF.